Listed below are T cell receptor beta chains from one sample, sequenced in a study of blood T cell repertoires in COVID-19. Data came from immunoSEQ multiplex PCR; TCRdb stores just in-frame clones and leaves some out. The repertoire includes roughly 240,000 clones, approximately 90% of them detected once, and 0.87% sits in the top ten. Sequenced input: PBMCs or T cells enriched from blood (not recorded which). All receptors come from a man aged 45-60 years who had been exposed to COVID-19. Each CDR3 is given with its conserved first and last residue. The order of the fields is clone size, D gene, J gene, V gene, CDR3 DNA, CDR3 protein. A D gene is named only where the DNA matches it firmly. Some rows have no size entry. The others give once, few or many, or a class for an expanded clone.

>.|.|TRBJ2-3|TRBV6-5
TGTGCCAGCATCCCGAGGGTTGGAGATACGCAGTATTTT
CASIPRVGDTQYF
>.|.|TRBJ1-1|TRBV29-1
TGCAGCGTTCGTTGGGGGCGGGACACTGAAGCTTTCTTT
CSVRWGRDTEAFF
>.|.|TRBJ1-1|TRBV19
TGTGCCAGCTGCCTTGGAGGGGAGGGAATTTTTGAAGCTTTCTTT
CASCLGGEGIFEAFF
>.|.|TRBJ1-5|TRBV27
TGTGCCAGCAGCCTTACAGGGATTAGCAATCAGCCCCAGCATTTT
CASSLTGISNQPQHF
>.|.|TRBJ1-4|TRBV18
TGTGCCAGCTCGCCGGGACTTATTAATGAAAAACTGTTTTTT
CASSPGLINEKLFF
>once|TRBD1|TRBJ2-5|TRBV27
TGTGCCAGCAGGAGACAGGGGGTCGAGACCCAGTACTTC
CASRRQGVETQYF
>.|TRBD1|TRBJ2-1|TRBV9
TGTGCCAGCAGCGTAGGAGTAGGGACAGGGCTCAATGAGCAGTTCTTC
CASSVGVGTGLNEQFF
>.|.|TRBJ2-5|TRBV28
TGTGCCAGCAGTTTTCAGGGTAGGGGGCAAGAGACCCAGTACTTC
CASSFQGRGQETQYF
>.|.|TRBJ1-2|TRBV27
TGTGCCAGCAGTTTTGGAGGGTTTTATGGCTACACCTTC
CASSFGGFYGYTF
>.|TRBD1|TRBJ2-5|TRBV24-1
TGTGCCACCAGTGACCCTACAGGGGGCGAGACCCAGTACTTC
CATSDPTGGETQYF
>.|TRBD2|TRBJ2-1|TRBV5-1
TGCGCCAGCAGAATCAGAGCGGGAGGGTCCTACAATGAGCAGTTCTTC
CASRIRAGGSYNEQFF
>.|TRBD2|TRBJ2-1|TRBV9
TGTGCCAGCAGCTACAGACTCGGACTAGCGGGGGGGTCCTACAATGAGCAGTTCTTC
CASSYRLGLAGGSYNEQFF
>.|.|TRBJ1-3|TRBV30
TGTGCCTGGAGTCTCCAGGGGACTGGAAACACCATATATTTT
CAWSLQGTGNTIYF
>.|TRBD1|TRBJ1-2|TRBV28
TGTGCCAGCAAGACCGGGACAGCCTATGGCTACACCTTC
CASKTGTAYGYTF
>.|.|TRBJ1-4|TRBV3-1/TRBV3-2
TGTGCCAGCAGCCAAGGTGGGGTTCGCGGGGAAAAACTGTTTTTT
CASSQGGVRGEKLFF
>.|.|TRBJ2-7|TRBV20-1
TGCAGTGCTAGTACTGCGGGGCACTACTACGAGCAGTACTTC
CSASTAGHYYEQYF
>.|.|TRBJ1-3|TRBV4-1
TGCGCCAGCAGCCAAGTTGGCTGGGAGTCTGGAAACACCATATATTTT
CASSQVGWESGNTIYF
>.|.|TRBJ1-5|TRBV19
TGTGCCAGTAGTATTTTCGGCTTCGGAGGGGTAGGTCAGCCCCAGCATTTT
CASSIFGFGGVGQPQHF
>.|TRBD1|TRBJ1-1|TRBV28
TGTGCCAGCAGTCCCCAGACAGGGATGAACACTGAAGCTTTCTTT
CASSPQTGMNTEAFF
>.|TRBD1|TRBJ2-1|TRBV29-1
TGCAGCGTCGCTGATAGGACAGGCTCCTACAATGAGCAGTTCTTC
CSVADRTGSYNEQFF
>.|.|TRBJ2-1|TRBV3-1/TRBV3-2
TGTGCCAGCAGCCCCTTCGCTAGCGATTATAATGAGCAGTTCTTC
CASSPFASDYNEQFF
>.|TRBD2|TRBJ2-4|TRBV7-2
TGTGCCAGCAGCTTAGCGGGAAGTTGGACTAGCGGGAGGGCGGTCAAAAACATTCAGTACTTC
CASSLAGSWTSGRAVKNIQYF
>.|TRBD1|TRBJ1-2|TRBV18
TGTGCCAGCTCACCAATACATGACCCGACAGGGTCTAACTATGGCTACACCTTC
CASSPIHDPTGSNYGYTF
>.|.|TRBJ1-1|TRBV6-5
TGTGCCAGCGACCGGGGGGGCTGGGGCACTGAAGCTTTCTTT
CASDRGGWGTEAFF
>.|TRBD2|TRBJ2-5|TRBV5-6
TGTGCCAGCAGCAGCCTCCGGGGGGGAGAGACCCAGTACTTC
CASSSLRGGETQYF
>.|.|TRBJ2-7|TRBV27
TGTGCCAGCAGTCCACAAGGCCGACCGGGCGAGCAGTACTTC
CASSPQGRPGEQYF
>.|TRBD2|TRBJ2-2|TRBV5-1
TGCGCCAGCAGCTTACGGGAGGGAAACACCGGGGAGCTGTTTTTT
CASSLREGNTGELFF
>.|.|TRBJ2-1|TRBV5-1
TGCGCCAGCAGAACAGGCTCCTACAATGAGCAGTTCTTC
CASRTGSYNEQFF
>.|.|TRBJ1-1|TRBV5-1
TGCGCCAGCAGCTTCGGGGGGCGCGGGAACACTGAAGCTTTCTTT
CASSFGGRGNTEAFF
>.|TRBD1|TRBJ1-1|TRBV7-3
TGTGCCAGCAGCTCGGGACAGGGGTTAAACACTGAAGCTTTCTTT
CASSSGQGLNTEAFF
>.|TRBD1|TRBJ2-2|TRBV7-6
TGTGCCAGCAGCTTAGATTGGTCGGACAGGACGAACACCGGGGAGCTGTTTTTT
CASSLDWSDRTNTGELFF
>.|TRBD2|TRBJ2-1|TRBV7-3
TGTGCCAGCAGCTTAAGCGGGGGGGCCTCGGATGAGCAGTTCTTC
CASSLSGGASDEQFF
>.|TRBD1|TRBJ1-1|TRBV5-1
TGCGCCAGCAGCGATCCCGGGACAGGGGCTGAGGCTTTCTTT
CASSDPGTGAEAFF
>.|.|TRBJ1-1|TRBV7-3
TGTGCCAGCAGCGTACAGGGAATTGCTGAAGCTTTCTTT
CASSVQGIAEAFF
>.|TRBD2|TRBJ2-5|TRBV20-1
TGCAGTGCTAGTACTAGCGGGAGTGGGCAAGAGACCCAGTACTTC
CSASTSGSGQETQYF
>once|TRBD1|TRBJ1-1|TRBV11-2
TGTGCCAGCAGCTACTACAGGGGTGGAACTGAAGCTTTCTTT
CASSYYRGGTEAFF
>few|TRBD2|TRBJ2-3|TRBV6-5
TGTGCCAGCAGTTCCCTAGCGGGAGGGACAGATACGCAGTATTTT
CASSSLAGGTDTQYF
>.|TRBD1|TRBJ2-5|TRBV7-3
TGTGCCAGCAGCGCCCGGACAGGCCAAGATGGGGAGACCCAGTACTTC
CASSARTGQDGETQYF
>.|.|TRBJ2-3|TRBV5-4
TGTGCCAGCAGCTTGTACGCAGGGGGCACAGATACGCAGTATTTT
CASSLYAGGTDTQYF
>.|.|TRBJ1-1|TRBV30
TGTGCCTGGAGTGTAGATAACAGCTCTGAAGCTTTCTTT
CAWSVDNSSEAFF
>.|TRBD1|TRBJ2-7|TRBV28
TGTGCCAGCAGCCTTCCGGGACAGTTATACGAGCAGTACTTC
CASSLPGQLYEQYF
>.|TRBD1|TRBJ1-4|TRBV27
TGTGCCAGCAGTCCGATCGACAGGGAAGGTGAAAAACTGTTTTTT
CASSPIDREGEKLFF
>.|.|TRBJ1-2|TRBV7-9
TGTGCCAGCAGCTCAGCCGGGACATTACCTCGAGCTAACTATGGCTACACCTTC
CASSSAGTLPRANYGYTF
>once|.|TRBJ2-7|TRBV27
TGTGCCAGCAGTTTCGGGGGGCAGCGCGAGCAGTACTTC
CASSFGGQREQYF
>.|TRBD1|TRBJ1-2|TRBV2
TGTGCCAGCAGGGAGACAGGGGTTGACTATGGCTACACCTTC
CASRETGVDYGYTF
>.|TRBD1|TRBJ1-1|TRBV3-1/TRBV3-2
TGTGCCAGCAGCCGCTGGACAGGGCAGAACACTGAAGCTTTCTTT
CASSRWTGQNTEAFF
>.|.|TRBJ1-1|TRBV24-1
TGTGCCACCAGGTTAATGAACACTGAAGCTTTCTTT
CATRLMNTEAFF
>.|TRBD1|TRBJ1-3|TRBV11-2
TGTGCCAGCAGCCAAAACCGGGACAGGGTTGTTAGTGGAAACACCATATATTTT
CASSQNRDRVVSGNTIYF
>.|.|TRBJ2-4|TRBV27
TGTGCCAGCAGTGAGTTGGGGGGCAAAAACATTCAGTACTTC
CASSELGGKNIQYF
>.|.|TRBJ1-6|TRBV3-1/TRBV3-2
TGTGCCAGCACCCAAGGGGCCCACATATCACCCCTCCACTTT
CASTQGAHISPLHF
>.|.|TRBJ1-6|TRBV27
TGTGCCAGCAGTTTCGGTGAGAATTCACCCCTCCACTTT
CASSFGENSPLHF
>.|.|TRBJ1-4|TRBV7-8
TGTGCCAGCAGCTTAGATGCCCTCCAGGCAACTAATGAAAAACTGTTTTTT
CASSLDALQATNEKLFF
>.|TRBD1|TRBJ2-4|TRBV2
TGTGCCAGGCCCTCGACCGGGACAGACCAAGACCTAGCCAAAAACATTCAGTACTTC
CARPSTGTDQDLAKNIQYF
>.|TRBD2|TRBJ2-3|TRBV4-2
TGTGCCAGCAGCCAAGAGCCCGGACTAGCGGTGCAGTATTTT
CASSQEPGLAVQYF
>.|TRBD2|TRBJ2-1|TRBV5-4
TGTGCCAGCAGCTCGGGGGGGGGCCAACGGAATGAGCAGTTCTTC
CASSSGGGQRNEQFF
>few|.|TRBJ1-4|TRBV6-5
TGTGCCAGCAGTTACAATCGAAAACTGTTTTTT
CASSYNRKLFF
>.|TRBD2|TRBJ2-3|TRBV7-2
TGTGCCAGCAGCACCGGGACTAGCGGGGGGGTCACAGATACGCAGTATTTT
CASSTGTSGGVTDTQYF
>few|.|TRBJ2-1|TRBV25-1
TGTGCCAGCAGTGAATTTCAAGGACTCTTCGATGAGCAGTTCTTC
CASSEFQGLFDEQFF